This paragraph covers one TCR beta chain sequence. This sample stems from a study of shared clonotypes between healthy human individuals. This was a deep-level run. The repertoire was sequenced with immunoSEQ multiplex PCR; TCRdb's copy has only in-frame clones and lacks some. Of more than 1,200,000 clones in the sample, approximately 98.5% were seen once. Germline V gives CDR1 GTSNPN, CDR2 SVGIG (reference sequence). Trimming took 2 bases from V and 4 from J, leaving 5 bases between them. The CDR3 contains 12 residues. Source material: naive CD4+ T cells sorted from blood. Subset described: CD45RA+ positively selected. The chain links TRBV30 to TRBJ2-2; D gene uncertain. The receptor was derived from a man aged 30 to 39 in good health. The CDR3 DNA reads as TGTGCCTGGAGTTTTAGCACCGGGGAGCTGTTTTTT. Amino acid sequence: CAWSFSTGELFF.